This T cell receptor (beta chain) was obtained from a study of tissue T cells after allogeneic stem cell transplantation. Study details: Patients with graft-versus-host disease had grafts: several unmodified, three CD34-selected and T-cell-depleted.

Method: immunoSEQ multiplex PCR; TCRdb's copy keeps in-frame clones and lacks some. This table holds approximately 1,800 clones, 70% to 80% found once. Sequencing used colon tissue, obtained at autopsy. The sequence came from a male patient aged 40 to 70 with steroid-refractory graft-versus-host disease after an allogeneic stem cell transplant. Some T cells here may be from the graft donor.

The CDR3 region has the DNA TGCGCCGGGAATTTTCCCAGGACTTTACACAGGGGCAACTATGGCTACACCTTC. Translating it yields CAGNFPRTLHRGNYGYTF. The chain uses TRBV5-1 and TRBJ1-2, with 7 nucleotides matching TRBD1. V shed 10 bases, J shed 2 bases, and the junction held 23 bases outside the gene matches. Per germline, CDR1 SGHRS and CDR2 YFSETQ. The CDR3 spans 18 residues.